This T cell receptor (beta chain) was retrieved from a study of T cells in Graves' hyperthyroidism and ophthalmopathy. In germline, CDR1 is SGHTA, CDR2 FQGNSA. Deletions cut 6 bases from V and 1 base from J, with 12 bases between. The CDR3 length is 14 residues. RNA transcripts yielded amplified TCR beta CDR3 regions. Using the HTBI primer set, a first-round RT-PCR was run on the TCR CDR3. TCRdb redid the calling of the multiplex PCR reads with MiXCR, one entry per CDR3 protein. The table records hundreds of thousands of distinct CDR3 sequences, around 46% of them present only once. This clonotype was seen a handful of times.

The chain carries TRBV7-2 and TRBJ1-2, with D tentatively TRBD1 (5 bases). This receptor was taken from a woman younger than 30 with Graves' hyperthyroidism. Sequences were obtained from peripheral blood or thyroid tissue (not recorded which). Written as DNA, the CDR3 is TGTGCCAGCAGGTCATCGGGGGTTAACTATGGCTACACCTTC. This sequence encodes CASRSSGVNYGYTF.